Following are 3 T cell receptor beta chains from one sample sequenced in a study of blood T cell repertoires in COVID-19. Libraries were prepared by immunoSEQ multiplex PCR; TCRdb keeps only in-frame clonotypes and omits some of them. Counted here are over 150,000 clones, approximately 85% occurring once; the ten biggest clones make up about 0.95%. The sequencing input was peripheral blood. All receptors derive from a man between 35 and 55 years old with acute or convalescent COVID-19.

For this clone: Within the sample, other DNA sequences also encode this same CDR3. The chain joins TRBV18 to TRBJ2-7; 7 bases map to TRBD2. CDR1 and CDR2 (germline): KGHSH, LQKENI. The CDR3 length is 14 residues. The V gene end was trimmed by 6 bases and the J gene end by 3 bases; junction bases not matched to a gene: 8. The CDR3: CASSPSGGIYEQYF. CDR3 sequence (DNA): TGTGCCAGCTCGCCGTCGGGGGGAATCTACGAGCAGTACTTC. Variable domain in full (rest from reference TRBV18 and TRBJ2-7): NAGVMQNPRHLVRRRGQEARLRCSPMKGHSHVYWYRQLPEEGLKFMVYLQKENIIDESGMPKERFSAEFPKEGPSILRIQQVVRGDSAAYFCASSPSGGIYEQYFGPGTRLTVT.

The chain has TRBV5-5 and TRBJ1-1; TRBD1 matches at 9 bases. This CDR3 has 14 residues. The ends lost 6 bases at V and 7 bases at J; junction bases unmatched: 10. Looked up from germline, CDR1 is SGHKS and CDR2 is YYEKEE (reference sequence). CDR3 sequence: CASKTSDRGGEAFF. In DNA form, the CDR3 reads TGTGCCAGCAAGACCTCGGACAGGGGAGGTGAAGCTTTCTTT.

The rearrangement links TRBV5-4 to TRBJ1-2; 7 bases line up with TRBD1. The CDR3 covers 15 residues. The V and J ends lost 0 bases and 6 bases, in that order; junction bases with no gene match: 8. Per the germline V gene, CDR1 is SGHNT and CDR2 is YYREEE (reference sequence). This CDR3 is CASSLALQGMNGYTF. CDR3 nucleotide sequence: TGTGCCAGCAGCTTGGCCCTACAGGGGATGAATGGCTACACCTTC.